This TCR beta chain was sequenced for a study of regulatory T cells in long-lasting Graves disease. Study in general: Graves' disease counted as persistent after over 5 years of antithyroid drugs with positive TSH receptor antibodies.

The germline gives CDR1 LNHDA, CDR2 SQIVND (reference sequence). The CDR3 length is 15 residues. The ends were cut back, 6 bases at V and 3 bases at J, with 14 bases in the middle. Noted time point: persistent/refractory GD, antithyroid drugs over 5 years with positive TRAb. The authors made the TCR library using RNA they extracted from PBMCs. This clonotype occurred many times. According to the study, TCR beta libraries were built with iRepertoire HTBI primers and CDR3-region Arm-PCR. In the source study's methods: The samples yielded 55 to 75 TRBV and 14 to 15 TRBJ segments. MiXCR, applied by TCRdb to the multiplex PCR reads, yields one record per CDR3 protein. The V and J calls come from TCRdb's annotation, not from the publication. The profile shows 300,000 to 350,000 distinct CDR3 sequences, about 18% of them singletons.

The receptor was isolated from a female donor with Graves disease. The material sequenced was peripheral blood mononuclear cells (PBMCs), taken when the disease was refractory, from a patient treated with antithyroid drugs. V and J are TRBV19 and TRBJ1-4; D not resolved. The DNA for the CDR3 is TGTGCCAGTAGGCGGAACAGCAATGCTAATGAAAAACTGTTTTTT. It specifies CASRRNSNANEKLFF. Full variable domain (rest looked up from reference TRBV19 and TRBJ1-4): DGGITQSPKYLFRKEGQNVTLSCEQNLNHDAMYWYRQDPGQGLRLIYYSQIVNDFQKGDIAEGYSVSREKKESFPLTVTSAQKNPTAFYLCASRRNSNANEKLFFGSGTQLSVL.